This paragraph reports one T cell receptor beta chain. cDNA came from 0.5 to 1 ug RNA primed by random hexamers. TCRdb ran MiXCR on the immunoSEQ multiplex PCR reads and lists one entry per CDR3 protein. The repertoire consists of approximately 140,000 distinct CDR3 sequences, with approximately 96% occurring once and the leading ten covering approximately 0.11%. This record belongs to a study of CD8 T cells in Susac syndrome. CD8+ and CD4+ T cells taken from blood had their TCR beta sequenced. In contrast to the negatively isolated CD8+ and CD4+ T cells, TEMRA cells were FACS-enriched. V was cut by 0 bases and J by 1 base, with 9 bases left in between. Germline CDR1 LNHNV, CDR2 YYDKDF (reference sequence). The CDR3 has 15 residues.

This clonotype was sampled from a human donor with multiple sclerosis. V gene TRBV15 combines with J gene TRBJ2-5, with D perhaps TRBD1 (6 bases). Sequenced sample: CD4+ T cells from PBMCs. This CDR3 reads CATSRDNRAQETQYF. The CDR3 DNA sequence: TGTGCCACCAGCAGAGATAACAGGGCCCAAGAGACCCAGTACTTC.